The 4 T cell receptor beta chains in this list originate from one sample, sequenced in a study of blood T cell repertoires in COVID-19. Sequencing was performed with immunoSEQ multiplex PCR; in TCRdb, only in-frame clones are kept and a portion is missing. The sample lists approximately 220,000 clones; about 88% were seen once. Specimen: PBMCs or T cells enriched from blood (not recorded which). The receptors derive from a woman aged 30 to 39 who had recovered from COVID-19.

This clone was observed a few times. Additional DNA sequences in this sample encode the identical CDR3. This chain joins TRBV19 and TRBJ1-1, with D hard to call. CDR1 and CDR2 from the germline V gene are LNHDA and SQIVND (reference sequence). The CDR3 is made up of 13 amino acids. The V end lost 3 bases, the J end lost 1 base, and 6 bases lay between the germline ends. CDR3 DNA sequence: TGTGCCAGTAGTATTACGGGGAACACTGAAGCTTTCTTT. This translates into CASSITGNTEAFF.

The gene calls are TRBV10-3 and TRBJ2-3; 8 bases agree with TRBD1. The CDR3 contains 14 residues. Per germline, CDR1 ENHRY and CDR2 SYGVKD. J gave up 2 bases and V 6 bases, and 4 bases lay outside the gene matches. As DNA, the CDR3 is TGTGCCATCAGCTCAGGGGGCGACACAGATACGCAGTATTTT. Its protein is CAISSGGDTDTQYF.

The chain is built from TRBV4-1 and TRBJ1-2, with D possibly being TRBD1 (5 bases). Germline CDR1 reads MGHRA; CDR2 reads YSYEKL. V lost 1 base and J lost 3, with 12 bases in between. This CDR3 comprises 15 residues. CDR3 protein: CASSQGEGLDYGYTF. CDR3 coding DNA: TGCGCCAGCAGCCAAGGGGAGGGGCTAGACTATGGCTACACCTTC.

The chain combines TRBV5-1 with TRBJ2-7, with 8 bases identical to TRBD1. With V trimmed by 0 bases and J by 0 bases, 2 bases remained unmatched. CDR3 length: 15 residues. Germline assignment: CDR1 SGHRS and CDR2 YFSETQ. CDR3 bases: TGCGCCAGCAGCTTGGGGGACAGGTCCTCCTACGAGCAGTACTTC. Protein: CASSLGDRSSYEQYF.